One and the same sample provided the 19 T cell receptor beta chains below, sequenced in a study of CD8+CD57+ T cells in acquired aplastic anemia. TCR beta VDJ combinations and CDR3 sequences were profiled from genomic DNA. One entry per CDR3 protein, called by TCRdb with MiXCR from the reads. Seen here are about 40,000 distinct CDR3 sequences, approximately 63% observed once, and the top ten hold 59%. The authors sequenced patients whose flow cytometry had shown CD8+CD57+ cell expansion. The sample taken for sequencing was sorted CD4+, CD8+, or CD8+CD57+ T cells (not recorded which) from PBMCs. These receptors came from a human donor with aplastic anemia.

This sequence joins TRBV7-6 and TRBJ1-1; D unclear. CDR3 length equals 15 residues. The V gene lost 1 base and the J gene lost 1 base, with 10 bases spanning the gap. Germline CDR1 reads SGHVS; CDR2 reads FNYEAQ. The CDR3 protein is CASSLDAWGNTEAFF. The CDR3 coding sequence is TGTGCCAGCAGCTTAGATGCCTGGGGGAACACTGAAGCTTTCTTT.

The chain couples TRBV12-3 or TRBV12-4 to TRBJ1-2; D is possibly TRBD1 (6 bases). This CDR3 has 15 amino acids. V lost 2 bases and J lost 1, with 11 bases in between. Written as DNA, the CDR3 is TGTGCCAGCAGTTTACGGGGGCTCCGTAACTATGGCTACACCTTC. Its translation is CASSLRGLRNYGYTF.

To note about this clonotype: Relative to the germline gene, one junction end is altered; a read error may explain this. The CDR3 is CATSRDRDRPTEAFF. CDR3 nucleotides: TGTGCCACCAGCAGAGATAGGGACAGACCCACTGAAGCCTTCTTT. This chain joins TRBV15 and TRBJ1-1; 7 bases agree with TRBD1. This CDR3 contains 15 residues. Germline lookup yields CDR1 LNHNV and CDR2 YYDKDF (reference sequence). Supplemented by reference TRBV15 and TRBJ1-1, the full variable domain reads DAMVIQNPRYQVTQFGKPVTLSCSQTLNHNVMYWYQQKSSQAPKLLFHYYDKDFNNEADTPDNFQSRRPNTSFCFLDIRSPGLGDTAMYLCATSRDRDRPTEAFFGQGTRLTVV.

This clonotype was seen at least ten times. This chain links TRBV20-1 with TRBJ2-1; D unclear. This CDR3 contains 16 residues. Germline CDR1 and CDR2: DFQATT and SNEGSKA (reference sequence). The V end lost 0 bases, the J end lost 6 bases, and 18 bases lay between the germline ends. For the CDR3, the DNA is TGCAGTGCTAGAGATGTCTTGCAGAGGACGCTCAATGAGCAGTTCTTC. The encoded protein is CSARDVLQRTLNEQFF.

In its sample, this clonotype was seen once. V is TRBV15 and J is TRBJ1-5, with 10 bases identical to TRBD1. The CDR3 runs 15 residues. V lost 0 bases and J lost 9; bases outside the gene matches: 5. Germline-derived CDR1 and CDR2 are LNHNV and YYDKDF (reference sequence). The CDR3 here is CATSRDYRDRGPQHF. CDR3 DNA sequence: TGTGCCACCAGCAGAGATTATAGGGACAGGGGGCCCCAGCATTTT.

The chain joins TRBV7-4 to TRBJ2-7; 8 bases match TRBD2. J was trimmed by 2 bases and V by 3 bases; bases with no gene match: 9. Germline V gene lookup returns CDR1 SGHVT and CDR2 SQSDAQ. CDR3 size: 16 residues. The CDR3: CASSLEGGRSTYEQYF. DNA for the CDR3: TGTGCCAGCAGCTTGGAGGGCGGGAGGAGCACCTACGAGCAGTACTTC.

To note about this clonotype: This may arise from a read error, as a much more abundant clone is one base away. This chain joins TRBV20-1 and TRBJ2-1; maybe TRBD2 (6 bases). CDR3 length: 15 residues. CDR1 is DFQATT, CDR2 SNEGSKA, per germline (reference sequence). V shed 4 bases and J shed 8 bases, with 21 bases lying between them. The CDR3 reads CSAKGPRLAWYEQFF. The DNA of the CDR3 is TGCAGTGCTAAAGGGCCCCGGCTAGCGTGGTATGAGCAGTTCTTC.

The J gene is TRBJ2-7, the V gene TRBV20-1; 7 bases line up with TRBD1. This CDR3 is 13 amino acids long. With V trimmed by 1 base and J by 3 bases, 3 bases remained unmatched. The germline gives CDR1 DFQATT, CDR2 SNEGSKA (reference sequence). CDR3 amino acids: CSARGRGSYEQYF. CDR3 DNA sequence: TGCAGTGCTAGAGGCAGGGGGAGCTACGAGCAGTACTTC.

The chain joins TRBV19 to TRBJ2-1; TRBD1 agrees at 8 bases. The CDR3 consists of 13 residues. Germline values: CDR1 LNHDA, CDR2 SQIVND (reference sequence). V shed 5 bases and J 9 bases; nucleotides not matched to a gene: 6. The CDR3, as DNA: TGTGCCAGTAGTCAACAGGGGGTGGGTGAGCAGTTCTTC. Translation gives CASSQQGVGEQFF. Full variable domain (rest looked up from reference TRBV19 and TRBJ2-1): DGGITQSPKYLFRKEGQNVTLSCEQNLNHDAMYWYRQDPGQGLRLIYYSQIVNDFQKGDIAEGYSVSREKKESFPLTVTSAQKNPTAFYLCASSQQGVGEQFFGPGTRLTVL.

V and J are TRBV29-1 and TRBJ2-6; the D call may be TRBD1 or TRBD2 (5 bases each). The germline V and J ends were trimmed by 6 bases and 1 base, with 13 bases remaining between them. The CDR3 has 15 residues. Germline CDR1 SQVTM, CDR2 ANQGSEA. The DNA of the CDR3 is TGCAGCGTCGAATACGGGGCGTCTGGGGCCAACGTCCTGACTTTC. Encoded protein: CSVEYGASGANVLTF. Using reference TRBV29-1 and TRBJ2-6 for the parts outside the CDR3, the full variable domain is SAVISQKPSRDICQRGTSLTIQCQVDSQVTMMFWYRQQPGQSLTLIATANQGSEATYESGFVIDKFPISRPNLTFSTLTVSNMSPEDSSIYLCSVEYGASGANVLTFGAGSRLTVL.

V gene TRBV25-1 combines with J gene TRBJ2-1; the match to TRBD1 covers 10 bases. The V segment lost 4 bases and the J segment 7 bases; nucleotides outside the gene matches: 10. The CDR3 runs 16 residues. Germline CDR1 and CDR2: MGHDK and SYGVNS. CDR3 protein: CASSGGLGQGGNEQFF. CDR3 DNA: TGTGCCAGCAGTGGGGGTCTCGGACAGGGGGGGAATGAGCAGTTCTTC. Variable domain in full (rest from reference TRBV25-1 and TRBJ2-1): EADIYQTPRYLVIGTGKKITLECSQTMGHDKMYWYQQDPGMELHLIHYSYGVNSTEKGDLSSESTVSRIRTEHFPLTLESARPSHTSQYLCASSGGLGQGGNEQFFGPGTRLTVL.

This clonotype showed up many times. This sequence joins TRBV11-2 and TRBJ1-2, with D maybe TRBD1 (6 bases). The V gene lost 6 bases and the J gene lost 7 bases, with 18 bases spanning the gap. Germline CDR1 SGHAT, CDR2 FQNNGV. This CDR3 is built from 14 residues. CDR3 loop: CASRAPGQGFGYTF. The CDR3, as DNA: TGTGCCAGCAGAGCCCCTGGGCAGGGGTTTGGCTACACCTTC.

This clonotype was seen ten or more times. V is TRBV13 and J is TRBJ2-2, with D possibly TRBD1 on 5 matching bases. Trimming took 2 bases from V and 6 from J, leaving 7 bases between them. Germline V gives CDR1 PRHDT, CDR2 FYEKMQ (reference sequence). This CDR3 region has 13 residues. The CDR3 bases are TGTGCCAGCAGCTTACAGGGATCCGGGGAGCTGTTTTTT. It yields the protein CASSLQGSGELFF.

This clonotype was counted between two and nine times. A junction end diverges from the germline sequence, so it may reflect a read error. V usage is TRBV10-2 and J usage is TRBJ2-7; D might be TRBD2 (6 bases). CDR3 size: 12 residues. Germline loops: CDR1 WSHSY, CDR2 SAAADI. CDR3 loop: CTSSFGGYERYF. In nucleotides, the CDR3 is TGCACCAGCAGTTTTGGGGGGTACGAGCGGTACTTC.

The V call is TRBV7-8, the J call TRBJ1-5; D unresolved. Per the germline V gene, CDR1 is SGHVS and CDR2 is FQNEAQ. The CDR3 has 14 residues. The V end was cut by 5 bases, the J end by 0 bases, with 8 bases between. CDR3 amino acids: CASSPTSSNQPQHF. CDR3 DNA sequence: TGTGCCAGCAGCCCGACAAGTAGCAATCAGCCCCAGCATTTT.

A word on this clonotype: The junction differs from germline at one of its ends, possibly a read error. This rearrangement joins TRBV10-3 to TRBJ2-7; TRBD2 matches 11 bases. The CDR3 runs to 14 residues. CDR1 and CDR2 from the germline V gene are ENHRY and SYGVKD. The CDR3 spells CASSWGTSGYEQYF. Here the CDR3 DNA reads TGTGCCAGCAGTTGGGGGACTAGCGGTTACGAGCAGTACTTC.

A remark on this clonotype: It may be a read error: a sequence one base away is much more abundant. The rearrangement joins TRBV9 to TRBJ1-2; D is unclear. Germline-derived CDR1 and CDR2 are SGDLS and YYNGEE. The length of the CDR3 is 15 residues. In DNA, the CDR3 is TGTGCCTGCAGCGCAACGCCCAGCCCGCAGGCGGTAATAGGCTTC. As protein: CACSATPSPQAVIGF. The whole variable domain, remainder taken from reference TRBV9 and TRBJ1-2, is DSGVTQTPKHLITATGQRVTLRCSPRSGDLSVYWYQQSLDQGLQFLIQYYNGEERAKGNILERFSAQQFPDLHSELNLSSLELGDSALYFCACSATPSPQAVIGFGSGTRLTVV.

The CDR3 sequence is CAISERTSNQPQHF. Written as DNA, the CDR3 is TGTGCCATCAGTGAGAGAACGAGCAATCAGCCCCAGCATTTT. The chain carries TRBV10-3 and TRBJ1-5; D is uncertain. Germline lookup yields CDR1 ENHRY and CDR2 SYGVKD. There are 14 residues in the CDR3. With 2 bases removed from V and 1 base from J, the gap between germline ends came to 6 bases.

V is TRBV19 and J is TRBJ2-7; 8 bases match TRBD1. Germline V CDR1 and CDR2: LNHDA, SQIVND (reference sequence). V lost 5 bases, J lost 2 bases, and 2 bases stayed unmatched. The CDR3 totals 13 residues. DNA of the CDR3: TGTGCCAGTAGTCAACAGGGGGCCTACGAGCAGTACTTC. Protein product: CASSQQGAYEQYF.